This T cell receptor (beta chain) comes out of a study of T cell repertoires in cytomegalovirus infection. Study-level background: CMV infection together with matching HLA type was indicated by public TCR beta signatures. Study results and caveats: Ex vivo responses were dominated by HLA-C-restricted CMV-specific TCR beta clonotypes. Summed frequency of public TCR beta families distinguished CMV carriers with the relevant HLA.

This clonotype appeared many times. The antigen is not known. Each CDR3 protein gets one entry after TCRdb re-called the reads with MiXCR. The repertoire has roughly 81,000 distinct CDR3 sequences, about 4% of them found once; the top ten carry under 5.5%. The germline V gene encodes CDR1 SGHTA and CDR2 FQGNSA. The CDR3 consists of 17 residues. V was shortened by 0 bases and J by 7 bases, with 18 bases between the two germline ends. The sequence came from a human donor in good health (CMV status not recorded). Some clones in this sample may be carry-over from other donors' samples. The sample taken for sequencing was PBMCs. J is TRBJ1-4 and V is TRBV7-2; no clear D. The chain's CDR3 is CASSLAWESRRREKLFF. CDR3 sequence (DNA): TGTGCCAGCAGCTTAGCATGGGAATCCCGCCGGCGTGAAAAACTGTTTTTT.